These 16 T cell receptor beta chains were sequenced from one sample in a study of human T cells and chemical hapten exposure. Stated time point: patch test 3, about 24 weeks after DPC sensitization. As for treatment: therapeutic diphenylcyclopropenone sensitization with weekly scalp DPC. Via MiXCR, TCRdb re-called the RACE reads, giving one row per CDR3 protein. The sample records some 60,000 distinct CDR3 sequences, around an eighth being singletons. Here the sequenced sample was whole blood, taken in connection with sensitization to the hapten diphenylcyclopropenone (DPC). The source of these receptors is a man aged 25 to 40 with alopecia areata. Some clones in this sample may be carry-over from other donors' samples.

This clonotype was counted at least ten times. The chain couples TRBV7-9 to TRBJ2-5; TRBD1 aligns across 9 bases. Germline V lookup: CDR1 SEHNR, CDR2 FQNEAQ (reference sequence). J gave up 1 base and V 5 bases, and 11 bases lay outside the gene matches. The CDR3 covers 17 residues. CDR3 in amino acids: CASSRRNRGRIQETQYF. The CDR3 region has the DNA TGTGCCAGCAGCAGACGAAACAGGGGGCGCATCCAAGAGACCCAGTACTTC.

A few counts support this clonotype. The genes are TRBV6-2 or TRBV6-3 and TRBJ1-1, with D maybe TRBD1 (6 bases). This CDR3 is built from 13 residues. V was shortened by 5 bases and J by 3 bases, with 10 bases between the two germline ends. The germline V gene encodes CDR1 MNHEY and CDR2 SVGEGT. CDR3 in amino acids: CASSDYRDTEAFF. CDR3 bases: TGTGCCAGCAGTGACTACAGGGACACTGAAGCTTTCTTT.

This clonotype has at least ten counts. The V call is TRBV5-8, the J call TRBJ2-7, with 9 nucleotides matching TRBD1. CDR3 length: 14 residues. The germline gives CDR1 SGHTS, CDR2 YDEGEE. V shed 0 bases and J 7 bases; nucleotides not matched to a gene: 5. The CDR3 nucleotides are TGTGCCAGCAGCTTGGTACAGGGGGCGGGTGAGCAGTACTTC. Translating gives CASSLVQGAGEQYF.

This clonotype was picked up many times. V gene TRBV6-6 combines with J gene TRBJ2-5; possibly TRBD2 for D (6 bases). CDR1 is MNHNY and CDR2 is SVGAGI in the germline V gene (reference sequence). The V end was cut by 7 bases, the J end by 7 bases, with 16 bases between. The CDR3 is made up of 13 amino acids. The DNA of the CDR3 is TGTGCCAGCATACCGGACCGACTAGGGACCCAGTACTTC. It yields the protein CASIPDRLGTQYF.

This sequence joins TRBV5-6 and TRBJ1-2, with 9 bases identical to TRBD1. The CDR3 covers 15 residues. Looked up from germline, CDR1 is SGHDT and CDR2 is YYEEEE. The trim removed 0 bases at V and 4 bases at J, leaving 4 bases unmatched. CDR3 nucleotides: TGTGCCAGCAGCTTGGCCGGGACAGGGAGCTATGGCTACACCTTC. Translating gives CASSLAGTGSYGYTF.

On this clonotype: A read error may produce the germline difference seen at one junction end. The genes are TRBV3-1 and TRBJ1-4; D may be TRBD1 (5 bases). This CDR3 contains 15 residues. Germline V gives CDR1 LGHDT, CDR2 YNNKEL (reference sequence). In DNA, the CDR3 is TGTGCCAGCATCCAATCCCAGGGAAAAGGGGAAAAACTGTTTTTT. This codes for CASIQSQGKGEKLFF.

The V and J genes are TRBV29-1 and TRBJ1-1; tentatively, D is TRBD1 (6 bases). Germline V gene lookup returns CDR1 SQVTM and CDR2 ANQGSEA. Trimming pared 7 bases from V and 10 bases from J, leaving 13 bases between. CDR3 length: 10 residues. The chain's CDR3 is CSAQEGGAFF. For the CDR3, the DNA is TGCAGCGCCCAAGAAGGGGGAGCTTTCTTT. The full variable domain, its missing parts supplied by reference TRBV29-1 and TRBJ1-1, is SAVISQKPSRDICQRGTSLTIQCQVDSQVTMMFWYRQQPGQSLTLIATANQGSEATYESGFVIDKFPISRPNLTFSTLTVSNMSPEDSSIYLCSAQEGGAFFGQGTRLTVV.

This clonotype showed up many times. The genes are TRBV27 and TRBJ2-1; tentatively, D is TRBD1 (6 bases). Trimming removed 6 bases at V and 4 bases at J, with 10 bases between. There are 13 residues in the CDR3. Germline lookup yields CDR1 MNHEY and CDR2 SMNVEV (reference sequence). The CDR3 protein is CASRPGQYNEQFF. The CDR3, as DNA: TGTGCCAGCAGACCTGGACAGTACAATGAGCAGTTCTTC.

This clonotype was seen only once. The chain combines TRBV28 with TRBJ2-2, with 7 bases lining up with TRBD1. Trimming at V came to 5 bases and at J to 5 bases, leaving 11 bases not matched to a gene. CDR1 MDHEN and CDR2 SYDVKM come from the germline V gene. This CDR3 is built from 16 residues. CDR3 region: CASSLHPGQRTGELFF. CDR3 DNA: TGTGCCAGCAGTCTCCATCCGGGACAGCGGACCGGGGAGCTGTTTTTT.

J is TRBJ2-7 and V is TRBV7-7, with D possibly being TRBD1 (6 bases). V lost 0 bases and J 6 bases, leaving 9 bases between the germline ends. Germline CDR1 and CDR2: SSHAT and FNYEAQ (reference sequence). CDR3 length equals 13 residues. CDR3 DNA sequence: TGTGCCAGCAGCTTAGCTCTAGGGGGCGAGCAGTACTTC. Its protein is CASSLALGGEQYF.

This clonotype has a handful of counts. The chain employs TRBV7-9 and TRBJ2-2; D unresolved. The CDR3 length is 16 residues. Trimming cost V 3 bases and J 3 bases, with 14 bases left between them. Germline CDR1 is SEHNR and CDR2 is FQNEAQ (reference sequence). CDR3 amino acids: CASSFLPLPDTGELFF. Here the CDR3 DNA reads TGTGCCAGCAGCTTTCTTCCCCTCCCGGACACCGGGGAGCTGTTTTTT.

This clonotype is medium-sized. The chain uses TRBV18 and TRBJ1-6; D uncertain. With 0 bases removed from V and 6 bases from J, the gap between germline ends came to 21 bases. Germline CDR1 reads KGHSH; CDR2 reads LQKENI. There are 19 residues in the CDR3. The CDR3 region is CASSPPLFRMEESNSPLHF. The CDR3 DNA reads TGTGCCAGCTCACCACCGTTGTTTAGAATGGAGGAGAGTAATTCACCCCTCCACTTT.

The chain recombines TRBV20-1 with TRBJ2-5, with D unresolved. Germline CDR1 is DFQATT and CDR2 is SNEGSKA (reference sequence). The CDR3 spans 14 residues. V was shortened by 1 base and J by 1 base, with 10 bases between the two germline ends. Written as DNA, the CDR3 is TGCAGTGCTAGAGTCCAGCCAGCCCAAGAGACCCAGTACTTC. It translates to CSARVQPAQETQYF.

V and J are TRBV6-2 or TRBV6-3 and TRBJ1-1; no reliable D call. The CDR3 length is 14 residues. The V gene lost 2 bases and the J gene lost 3 bases, with 10 bases spanning the gap. Germline lookup yields CDR1 MNHEY and CDR2 SVGEGT. The CDR3 DNA follows: TGTGCCAGCAGTTACGAGGGTCAGTACACTGAAGCTTTCTTT. Protein: CASSYEGQYTEAFF.

The chain recombines TRBV21-1 with TRBJ1-1. TRBV21-1 is annotated as a pseudogene. The CDR3 loop spans 13 amino acids. The CDR3 loop is CASRDPENTEAFF. CDR3 nucleotide sequence: TGTGCCAGCAGAGACCCAGAGAACACTGAAGCTTTCTTT.

The chain is built from TRBV7-8 and TRBJ1-5; D is unclear. The V end was cut by 5 bases, the J end by 5 bases, with 13 bases between. This CDR3 has 14 amino acids. Looked up from germline, CDR1 is SGHVS and CDR2 is FQNEAQ. The CDR3 sequence: CASSRDSWDQPQHF. The CDR3 region has the DNA TGTGCCAGCAGCCGTGATTCCTGGGATCAGCCCCAGCATTTT.